This TCR beta chain was obtained from a study of OX40 agonist ivuxolimab in advanced cancers. About the full investigation: Ivuxolimab, which targeted the costimulatory receptor OX40 (CD134), was an agonistic, fully human IgG2 monoclonal antibody. Peripheral TCRbeta sequencing aimed to test whether ivuxolimab altered TCR sequence diversity and caused clonal T-cell expansion. In the dose-escalation cohort, around four fifths of patients were male, and the mean age was roughly 56 years with a range of about 23 to 79. Of the approximately 50 patients in dose escalation, about 20 had hepatocellular carcinoma, some 15 had melanoma, 9 had renal cell carcinoma and 9 had head and neck cancer. Prior anti-PD-1, anti-PD-L1 or anti-CTLA-4 therapy was permitted, and 30% to 50% of dose-escalation patients had received checkpoint inhibitors. Intravenous ivuxolimab was administered to patients every 2 weeks at six dose levels: 0.01, 0.1, 0.3, 1.5, 3 and 10 mg/kg. Partial responses occurred in three dose-escalation patients, of whom one had hepatocellular carcinoma and two had cutaneous melanoma. The paper reports the monotherapy dose-escalation portion (N of about 51 patients) of the phase I ivuxolimab trial.

Genomic DNA was extracted from sorted cells for sequencing of the TCRbeta CDR3 region. The immunoSEQ Assay was used for sequencing of TCRbeta CDR3 regions. TCRdb re-hosts the immuneACCESS table, in-frame sequences only. Its copies lack some clones; in the studies checked, an unresolved V gene accounts for under half of them, and the cause for the rest is not known. The sample contains 60,000 to 75,000 clones, 84% of them found a single time. The top ten constitute about 8% of the sample. From its cysteine to its phenylalanine, the CDR3 spans 15 amino acids. The DNA shown is the 45-base CDR3, in frame from base 1. The germline V gene specifies SGHDT as CDR1 and YYEEEE as CDR2. The junction shows trimming of 2 bases on V and 6 bases on J, and the gene matches do not reach 11 bases of it. The trial excluded patients who had a history of autoimmune disease or who were on systemic immunosuppression. Peripheral blood for TCR sequencing was collected from all dose cohorts at baseline, on cycle 4 day 1, and on cycle 7 day 1. The samples were taken from a phase I, first-in-human, multicenter, open-label dose-escalation trial of ivuxolimab. Adults with locally advanced or metastatic melanoma, renal cell, hepatocellular, or head and neck squamous cell carcinoma were enrolled in the trial. CD4+ and CD8+ T cells were sorted separately from peripheral blood before TCR sequencing.

A word on this clone: The antigen it binds to is not known. Base qualities are not provided; no much larger clone lies one nucleotide away.

Results and caveats for the whole study, not just this receptor: At doses of 0.1 to 3.0 mg/kg, clonal expansion of both CD4+ and CD8+ T cells in blood was seen between baseline and week 6. Low levels of normalized T-cell clonal expansion were also shown by some nonresponding patients. Which antigens the clonally expanded peripheral T cells were specific for was not determined. In the 0.1-3.0 mg/kg groups, partial responders had among the lowest normalized peripheral clonal expansion, particularly in CD8+ T cells. After ivuxolimab, expanded clones were on average more numerous among CD8+ T cells than among CD4+ T cells.

The sequencing here drew on CD4+ or CD8+ T cells sorted from blood, taken in a trial of the OX40 agonist ivuxolimab. The TCR was taken from an adult with an advanced solid tumor such as melanoma, head and neck, liver or kidney cancer. The chain employs TRBV5-6 and TRBJ2-7; TRBD1 aligns with 7 central bases. At the DNA level, the sequence is TGTGCCAGCAGCTTCGGGACAGATGAATGGGGCGAGCAGTACTTC. Its protein reads: CASSFGTDEWGEQYF.